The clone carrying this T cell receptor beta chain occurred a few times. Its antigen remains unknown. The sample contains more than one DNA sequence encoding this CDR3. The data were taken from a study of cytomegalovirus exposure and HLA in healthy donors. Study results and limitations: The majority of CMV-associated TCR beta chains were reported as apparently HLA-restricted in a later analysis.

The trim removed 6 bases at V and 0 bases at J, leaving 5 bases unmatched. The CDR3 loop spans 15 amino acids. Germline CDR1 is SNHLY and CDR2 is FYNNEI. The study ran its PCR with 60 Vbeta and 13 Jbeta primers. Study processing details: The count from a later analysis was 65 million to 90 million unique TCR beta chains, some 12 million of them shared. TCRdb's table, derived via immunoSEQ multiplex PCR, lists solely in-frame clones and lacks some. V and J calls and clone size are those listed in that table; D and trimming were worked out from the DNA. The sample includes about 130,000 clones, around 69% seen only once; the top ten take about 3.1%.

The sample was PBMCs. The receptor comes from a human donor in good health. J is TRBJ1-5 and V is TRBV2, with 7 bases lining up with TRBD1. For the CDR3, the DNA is TGTGCCAGCAGAGACAGGGTCTATAGCAATCAGCCCCAGCATTTT. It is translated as CASRDRVYSNQPQHF. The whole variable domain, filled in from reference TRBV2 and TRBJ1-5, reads EPEVTQTPSHQVTQMGQEVILRCVPISNHLYFYWYRQILGQKVEFLVSFYNNEISEKSEIFDDQFSVERPDGSNFTLKIRSTKLEDSAMYFCASRDRVYSNQPQHFGDGTRLSIL.